The clone carrying this T cell receptor beta chain was observed a few times. The antigen is undetermined. TCRdb called the 5' RACE reads again in MiXCR, with one record for every CDR3 protein. The sample lists 110,000 to 150,000 distinct CDR3 sequences; about 23% were seen once. The record originates from a study of T-cell memory formation after mild COVID-19. Study-level findings and limits: Pre-infection memory carried some responding clones, suggesting that cross-reactive memory joined.

Trimming removed 2 bases at V and 6 bases at J, with 17 bases between. CDR1 is SGHVS and CDR2 is FQNEAQ in the germline V gene. The CDR3 sequence is 15 residues long. The source of this sequence is an adult woman who had mild COVID-19 (a few samples of this study predate the infection). Cell type and time point are not known. Sequencing used PBMCs or a T cell subset sorted from them (not recorded which). The chain uses TRBV7-8 and TRBJ2-7; possible D gene TRBD2, 5 bases. The CDR3 region has the DNA TGTGCCAGCAGCTTATACAGCGGCCCGGCTGGCGAGCAGTACTTC. Its translation: CASSLYSGPAGEQYF.